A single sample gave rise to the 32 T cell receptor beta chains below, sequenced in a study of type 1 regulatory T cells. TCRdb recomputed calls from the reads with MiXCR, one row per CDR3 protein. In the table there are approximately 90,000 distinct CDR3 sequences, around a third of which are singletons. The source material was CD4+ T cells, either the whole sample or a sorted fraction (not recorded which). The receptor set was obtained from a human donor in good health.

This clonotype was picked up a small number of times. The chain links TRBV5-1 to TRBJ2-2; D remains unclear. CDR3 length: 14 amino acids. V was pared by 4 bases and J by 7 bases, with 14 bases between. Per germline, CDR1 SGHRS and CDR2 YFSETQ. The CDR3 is CASSGSQLGGELFF. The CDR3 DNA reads TGCGCCAGCAGCGGTTCGCAGTTGGGCGGGGAGCTGTTTTTT.

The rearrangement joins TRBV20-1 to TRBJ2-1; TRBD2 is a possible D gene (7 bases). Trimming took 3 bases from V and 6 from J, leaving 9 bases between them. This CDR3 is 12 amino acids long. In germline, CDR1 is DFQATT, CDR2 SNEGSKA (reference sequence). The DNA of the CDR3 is TGCAGTGCTAGTGGGGGGGCCAATGAGCAGTTCTTC. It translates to CSASGGANEQFF.

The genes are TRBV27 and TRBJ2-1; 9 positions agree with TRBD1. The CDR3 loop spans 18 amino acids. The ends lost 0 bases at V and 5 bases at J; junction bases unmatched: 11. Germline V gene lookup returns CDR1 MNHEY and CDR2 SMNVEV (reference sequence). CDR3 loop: CASSLSGTGHVQDNEQFF. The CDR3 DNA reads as TGTGCCAGCAGTTTATCCGGGACAGGGCACGTTCAAGACAATGAGCAGTTCTTC.

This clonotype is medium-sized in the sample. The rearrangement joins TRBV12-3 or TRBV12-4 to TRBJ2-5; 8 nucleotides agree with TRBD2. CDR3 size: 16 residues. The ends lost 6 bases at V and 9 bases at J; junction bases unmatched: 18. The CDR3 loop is CASRTAGGPGPVAQYF. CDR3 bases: TGTGCCAGCAGAACCGCGGGAGGCCCTGGGCCGGTGGCCCAGTACTTC.

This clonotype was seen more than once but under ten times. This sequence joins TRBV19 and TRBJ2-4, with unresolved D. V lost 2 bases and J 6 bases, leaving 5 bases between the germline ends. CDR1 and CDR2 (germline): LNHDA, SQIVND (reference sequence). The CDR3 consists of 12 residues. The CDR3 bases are TGTGCCAGTAGTATATTTGGAAACATTCAGTACTTC. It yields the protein CASSIFGNIQYF.

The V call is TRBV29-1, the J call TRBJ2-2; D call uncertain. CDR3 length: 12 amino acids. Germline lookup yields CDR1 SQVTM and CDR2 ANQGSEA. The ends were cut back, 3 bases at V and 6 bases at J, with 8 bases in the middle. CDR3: CSVEYGPGELFF. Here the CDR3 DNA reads TGCAGCGTTGAGTATGGTCCCGGGGAGCTGTTTTTT.

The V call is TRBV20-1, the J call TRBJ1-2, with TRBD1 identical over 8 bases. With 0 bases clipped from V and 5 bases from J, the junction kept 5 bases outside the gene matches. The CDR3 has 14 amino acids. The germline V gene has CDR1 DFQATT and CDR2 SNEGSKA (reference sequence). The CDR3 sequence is CSAREDRGPYGYTF. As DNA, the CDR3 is TGCAGTGCTAGAGAAGACAGGGGCCCGTATGGCTACACCTTC.

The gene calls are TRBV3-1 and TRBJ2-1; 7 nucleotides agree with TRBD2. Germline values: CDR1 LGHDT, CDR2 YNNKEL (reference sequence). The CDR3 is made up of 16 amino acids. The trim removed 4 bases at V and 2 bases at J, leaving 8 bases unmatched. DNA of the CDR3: TGTGCCAGCAGCCTAGCAGGACTAGGAGCCTACAATGAGCAGTTCTTC. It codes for CASSLAGLGAYNEQFF.

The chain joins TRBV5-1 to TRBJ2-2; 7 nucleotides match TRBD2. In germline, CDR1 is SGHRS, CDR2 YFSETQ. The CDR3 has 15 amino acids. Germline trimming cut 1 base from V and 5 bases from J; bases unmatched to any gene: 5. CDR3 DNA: TGCGCCAGCAGCTTGAGCGGGATATCGACCGGGGAGCTGTTTTTT. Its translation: CASSLSGISTGELFF.

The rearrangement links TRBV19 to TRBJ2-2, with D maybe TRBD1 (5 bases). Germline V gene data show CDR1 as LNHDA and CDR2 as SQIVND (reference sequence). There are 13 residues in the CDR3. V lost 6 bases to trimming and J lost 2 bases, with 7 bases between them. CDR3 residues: CASRTDNTGELFF. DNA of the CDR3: TGTGCCAGTAGGACAGACAACACCGGGGAGCTGTTTTTT.

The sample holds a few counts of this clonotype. The CDR3 reads CASSIDRVDTEAFF. CDR3 DNA: TGCGCCAGCAGCATAGACAGGGTTGACACTGAAGCTTTCTTT. The chain recombines TRBV5-1 with TRBJ1-1; 7 positions match TRBD1. CDR3 length: 14 amino acids. The J segment lost 3 bases and the V segment lost 4 bases, leaving 6 bases of the junction unmatched. Germline CDR1 and CDR2: SGHRS and YFSETQ.

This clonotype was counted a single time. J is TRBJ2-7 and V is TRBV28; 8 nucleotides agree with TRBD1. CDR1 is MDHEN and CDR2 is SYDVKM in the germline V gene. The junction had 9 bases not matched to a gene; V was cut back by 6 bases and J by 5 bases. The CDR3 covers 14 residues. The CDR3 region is CASRPTSGGDEQYF. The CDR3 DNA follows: TGTGCCAGCAGGCCAACCTCAGGGGGCGACGAGCAGTACTTC.

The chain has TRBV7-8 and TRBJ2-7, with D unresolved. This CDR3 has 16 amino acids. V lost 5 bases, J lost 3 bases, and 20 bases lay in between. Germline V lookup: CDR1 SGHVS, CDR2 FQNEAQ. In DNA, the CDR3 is TGTGCCAGCAGCACCTCCCGCACCGGACCTAACTACGAGCAGTACTTC. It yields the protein CASSTSRTGPNYEQYF.

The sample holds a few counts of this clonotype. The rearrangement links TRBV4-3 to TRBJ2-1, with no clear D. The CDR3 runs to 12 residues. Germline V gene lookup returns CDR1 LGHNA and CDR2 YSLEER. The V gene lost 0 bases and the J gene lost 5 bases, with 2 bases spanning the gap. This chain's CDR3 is CASSQENNEQFF. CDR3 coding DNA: TGCGCCAGCAGCCAAGAAAACAATGAGCAGTTCTTC.

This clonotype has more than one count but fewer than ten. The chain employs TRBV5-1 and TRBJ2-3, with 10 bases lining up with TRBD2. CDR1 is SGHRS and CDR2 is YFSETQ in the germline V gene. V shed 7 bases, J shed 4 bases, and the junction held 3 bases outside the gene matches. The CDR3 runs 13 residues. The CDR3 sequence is CASAGTSADTQYF. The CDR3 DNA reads TGCGCCAGCGCCGGGACTAGCGCAGATACGCAGTATTTT.

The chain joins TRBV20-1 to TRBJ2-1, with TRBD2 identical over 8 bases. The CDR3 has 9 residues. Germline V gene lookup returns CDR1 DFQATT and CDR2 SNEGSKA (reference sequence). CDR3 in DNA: TGCAACGGACTAGCTGAGCAGTTCTTC. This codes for CNGLAEQFF.

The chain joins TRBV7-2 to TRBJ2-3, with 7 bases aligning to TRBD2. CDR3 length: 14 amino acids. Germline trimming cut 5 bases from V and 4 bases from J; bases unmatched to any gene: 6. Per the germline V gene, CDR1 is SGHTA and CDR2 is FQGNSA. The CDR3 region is CASSEGLAADTQYF. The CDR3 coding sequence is TGTGCCAGCAGCGAGGGGCTAGCGGCAGATACGCAGTATTTT.

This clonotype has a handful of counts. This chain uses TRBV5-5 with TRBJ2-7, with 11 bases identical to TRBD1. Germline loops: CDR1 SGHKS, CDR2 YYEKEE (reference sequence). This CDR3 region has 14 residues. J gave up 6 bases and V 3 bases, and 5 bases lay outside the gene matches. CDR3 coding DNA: TGTGCCAGCAGCTGGGGGACAGGGGGTCTCGAGCAGTACTTC. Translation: CASSWGTGGLEQYF. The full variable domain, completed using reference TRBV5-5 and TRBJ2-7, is DAGVTQSPTHLIKTRGQQVTLRCSPISGHKSVSWYQQVLGQGPQFIFQYYEKEERGRGNFPDRFSARQFPNYSSELNVNALLLGDSALYLCASSWGTGGLEQYFGPGTRLTVT.

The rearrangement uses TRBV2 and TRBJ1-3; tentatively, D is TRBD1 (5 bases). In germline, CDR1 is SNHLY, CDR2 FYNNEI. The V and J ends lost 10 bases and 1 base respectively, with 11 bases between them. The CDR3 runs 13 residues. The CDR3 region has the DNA TGTGCCAACAAACAGGATTCTGGAAACACCATATATTTT. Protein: CANKQDSGNTIYF. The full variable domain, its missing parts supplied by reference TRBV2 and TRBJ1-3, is EPEVTQTPSHQVTQMGQEVILRCVPISNHLYFYWYRQILGQKVEFLVSFYNNEISEKSEIFDDQFSVERPDGSNFTLKIRSTKLEDSAMYFCANKQDSGNTIYFGEGSWLTVV.

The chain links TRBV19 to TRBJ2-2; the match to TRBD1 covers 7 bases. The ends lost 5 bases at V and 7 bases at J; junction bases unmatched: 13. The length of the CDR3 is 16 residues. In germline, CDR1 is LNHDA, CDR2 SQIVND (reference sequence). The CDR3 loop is CASSPPGQPQLGELFF. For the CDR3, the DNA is TGTGCCAGTAGTCCACCGGGACAGCCACAGCTCGGGGAGCTGTTTTTT.

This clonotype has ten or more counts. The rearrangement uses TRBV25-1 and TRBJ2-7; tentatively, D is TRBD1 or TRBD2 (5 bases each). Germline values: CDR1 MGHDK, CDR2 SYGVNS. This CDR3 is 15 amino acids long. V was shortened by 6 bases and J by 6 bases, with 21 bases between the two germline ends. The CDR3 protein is CASRGRGLLLIEQYF. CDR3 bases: TGTGCCAGCAGGGGGCGCGGGCTCCTACTCATCGAGCAGTACTTC.

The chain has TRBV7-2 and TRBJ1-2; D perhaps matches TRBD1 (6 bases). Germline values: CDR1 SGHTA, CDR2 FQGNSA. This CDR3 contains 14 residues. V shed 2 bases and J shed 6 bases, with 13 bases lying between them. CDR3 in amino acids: CASSLNQGQHGYTF. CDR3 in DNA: TGTGCCAGCAGCTTAAACCAGGGACAACATGGCTACACCTTC.

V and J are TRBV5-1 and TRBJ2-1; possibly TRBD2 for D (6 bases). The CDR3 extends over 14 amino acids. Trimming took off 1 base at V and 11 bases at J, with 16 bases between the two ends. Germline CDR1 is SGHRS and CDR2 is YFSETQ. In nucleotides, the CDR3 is TGCGCCAGCAGCTTGCGGGAGTCCTTCGGGCAGCAGTTCTTC. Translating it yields CASSLRESFGQQFF.

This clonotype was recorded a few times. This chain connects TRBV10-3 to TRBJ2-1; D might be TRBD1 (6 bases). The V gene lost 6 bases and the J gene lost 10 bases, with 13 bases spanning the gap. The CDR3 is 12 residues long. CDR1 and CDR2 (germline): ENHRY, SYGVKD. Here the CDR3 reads CAIRADRREQFF. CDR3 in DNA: TGTGCCATCAGAGCCGACAGGCGGGAGCAGTTCTTC.

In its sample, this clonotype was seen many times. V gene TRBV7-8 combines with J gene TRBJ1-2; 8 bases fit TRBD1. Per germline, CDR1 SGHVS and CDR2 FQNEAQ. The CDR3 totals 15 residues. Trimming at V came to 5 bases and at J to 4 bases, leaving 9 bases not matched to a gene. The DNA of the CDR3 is TGTGCCAGCAGCACTGCAGGGGGCCGGAGCTATGGCTACACCTTC. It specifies CASSTAGGRSYGYTF.

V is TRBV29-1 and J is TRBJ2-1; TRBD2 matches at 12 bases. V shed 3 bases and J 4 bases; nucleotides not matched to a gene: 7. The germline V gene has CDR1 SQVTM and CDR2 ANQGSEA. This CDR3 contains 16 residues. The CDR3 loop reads CSVDRLAGGSYNEQFF. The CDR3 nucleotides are TGCAGCGTTGATCGGCTAGCGGGAGGGAGTTACAATGAGCAGTTCTTC.

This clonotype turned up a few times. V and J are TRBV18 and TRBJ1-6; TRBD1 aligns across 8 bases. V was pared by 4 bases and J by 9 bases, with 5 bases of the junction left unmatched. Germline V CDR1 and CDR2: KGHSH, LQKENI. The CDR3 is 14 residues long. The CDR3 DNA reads TGTGCCAGCTCACAGGGACAGGCTCCTTCACCCCTCCACTTT. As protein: CASSQGQAPSPLHF.

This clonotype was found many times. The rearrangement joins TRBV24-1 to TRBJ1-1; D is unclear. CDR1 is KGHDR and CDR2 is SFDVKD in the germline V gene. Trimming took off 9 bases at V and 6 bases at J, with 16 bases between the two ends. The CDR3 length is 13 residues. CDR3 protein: CATRKTTGAEAFF. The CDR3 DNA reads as TGTGCCACCCGAAAAACGACGGGCGCTGAAGCTTTCTTT.

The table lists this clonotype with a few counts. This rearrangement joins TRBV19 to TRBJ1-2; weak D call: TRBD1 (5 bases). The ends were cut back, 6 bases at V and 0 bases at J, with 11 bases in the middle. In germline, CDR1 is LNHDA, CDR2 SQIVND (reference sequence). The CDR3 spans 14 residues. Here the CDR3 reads CASRRQPSNYGYTF. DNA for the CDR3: TGTGCCAGTAGAAGACAGCCTTCTAACTATGGCTACACCTTC. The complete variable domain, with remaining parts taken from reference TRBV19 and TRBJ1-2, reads DGGITQSPKYLFRKEGQNVTLSCEQNLNHDAMYWYRQDPGQGLRLIYYSQIVNDFQKGDIAEGYSVSREKKESFPLTVTSAQKNPTAFYLCASRRQPSNYGYTFGSGTRLTVV.

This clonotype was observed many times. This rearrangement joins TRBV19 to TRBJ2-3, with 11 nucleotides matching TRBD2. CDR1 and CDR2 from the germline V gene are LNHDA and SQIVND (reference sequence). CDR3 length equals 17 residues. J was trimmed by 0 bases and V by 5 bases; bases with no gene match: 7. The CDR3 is CASSSGTSGRSTDTQYF. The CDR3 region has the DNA TGTGCCAGTAGTTCCGGGACTAGCGGAAGGAGCACAGATACGCAGTATTTT.

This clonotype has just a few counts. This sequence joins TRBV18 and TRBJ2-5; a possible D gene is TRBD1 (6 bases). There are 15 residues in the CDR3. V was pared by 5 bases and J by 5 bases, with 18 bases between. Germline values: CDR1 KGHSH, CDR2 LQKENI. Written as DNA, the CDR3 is TGTGCCAGCTCATCAACAGGGTGGCCAGTGGAGACCCAGTACTTC. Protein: CASSSTGWPVETQYF.

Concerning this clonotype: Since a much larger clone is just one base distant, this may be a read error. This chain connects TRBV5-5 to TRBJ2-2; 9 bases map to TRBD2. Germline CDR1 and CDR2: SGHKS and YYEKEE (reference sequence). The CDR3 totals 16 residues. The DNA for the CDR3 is TGTGCCAGCAGCCAACGAAACCCGGGACTAGCCGGGGGGCTGTTTTTT. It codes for CASSQRNPGLAGGLFF.